This TCR beta chain was sequenced during a study of control samples from healthy donors and cancer patients. This table comes from immunoSEQ multiplex PCR, and its TCRdb copy is limited to in-frame clones, with some not included. This sample has 70,000 to 75,000 clones, with about 95% found just once. The TCR originated in a woman between 25 and 40 years old in good health. The material sequenced was blood.

CDR3 in amino acids: CASRVGNGNTIYF. The CDR3 nucleotides read TGTGCCAGCAGGGTGGGTAACGGAAACACCATATATTTT. V is TRBV3-1 (or the pseudogene TRBV3-2) and J is TRBJ1-3; no clear D. Per germline, CDR1 LGHDT and CDR2 YNNKEL (reference sequence). V lost 6 bases and J lost 4, with 10 bases in between. The CDR3 is 13 amino acids.